This T cell receptor beta chain was sequenced during a study of blood T cell repertoires in COVID-19. Overall study context: Material from acute and convalescent COVID-19 was sourced from the United States, Italy and Spain. PBMCs, B-cell-depleted T cells, or T cells were the source of the cDNA or gDNA that made up the material.

Seattle participants joined during active infection and were tracked over time. Per the study methods: Researchers report that nucleated cell counts were estimated from reference gene primer amplification. Here immunoSEQ multiplex PCR was the method, and the copy in TCRdb shows in-frame clones only, minus some. D and trimming were read from the DNA, whereas the V and J calls and clone size are those reported in that table. The data show more than 350,000 clones, approximately 88% seen once. The V and J ends lost 0 bases and 4 bases, in that order; junction bases with no gene match: 8. The germline V gene encodes CDR1 SGHTA and CDR2 FQGNSA. The length of the CDR3 is 19 residues.

The chain couples TRBV7-2 to TRBJ2-3; TRBD2 matches at 15 bases. The sample comprised peripheral blood. The TCR originated in a woman aged 30 to 39 with COVID-19, enrolled during active disease. The CDR3 nucleotides are TGTGCCAGCAGCTTAGCTTTCGGACTAGCGGGAGGGCGGCCAGATACGCAGTATTTT. It yields the protein CASSLAFGLAGGRPDTQYF. The entire variable domain, with the rest obtained from reference TRBV7-2 and TRBJ2-3, is as follows: GAGVSQSPSNKVTEKGKDVELRCDPISGHTALYWYRQSLGQGLEFLIYFQGNSAPDKSGLPSDRFSAERTGGSVSTLTIQRTQQEDSAVYLCASSLAFGLAGGRPDTQYFGPGTRLTVL.